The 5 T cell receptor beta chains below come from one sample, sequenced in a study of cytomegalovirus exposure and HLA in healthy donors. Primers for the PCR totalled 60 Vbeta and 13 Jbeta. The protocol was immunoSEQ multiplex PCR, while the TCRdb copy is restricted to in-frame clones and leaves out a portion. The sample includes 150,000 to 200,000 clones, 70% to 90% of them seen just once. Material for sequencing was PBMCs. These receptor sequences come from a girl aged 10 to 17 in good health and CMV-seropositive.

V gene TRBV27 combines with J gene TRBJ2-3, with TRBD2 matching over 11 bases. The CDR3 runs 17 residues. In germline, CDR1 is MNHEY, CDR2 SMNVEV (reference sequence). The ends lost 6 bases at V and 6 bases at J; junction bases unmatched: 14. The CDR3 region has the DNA TGTGCCAGCAGCGTCGTGGTAGCGGGGGGGCCAGGGGATACGCAGTATTTT. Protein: CASSVVVAGGPGDTQYF.

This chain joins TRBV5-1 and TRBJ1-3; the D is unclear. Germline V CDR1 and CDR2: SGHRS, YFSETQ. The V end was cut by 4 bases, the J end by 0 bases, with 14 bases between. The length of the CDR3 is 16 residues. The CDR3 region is CASSPDAAGSGNTIYF. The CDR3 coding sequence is TGCGCCAGCAGCCCTGATGCAGCGGGCTCTGGAAACACCATATATTTT.

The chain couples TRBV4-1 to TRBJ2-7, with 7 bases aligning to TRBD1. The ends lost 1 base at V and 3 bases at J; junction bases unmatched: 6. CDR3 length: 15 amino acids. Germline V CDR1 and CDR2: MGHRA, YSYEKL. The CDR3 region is CASSQVRDSNYEQYF. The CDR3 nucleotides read TGCGCCAGCAGCCAAGTCCGGGACAGTAACTACGAGCAGTACTTC.

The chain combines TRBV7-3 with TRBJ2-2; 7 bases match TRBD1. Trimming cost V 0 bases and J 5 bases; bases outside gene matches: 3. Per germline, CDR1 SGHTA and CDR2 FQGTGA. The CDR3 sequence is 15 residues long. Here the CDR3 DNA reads TGTGCCAGCAGCTTAACTCCCAGGGGGACCGGGGAGCTGTTTTTT. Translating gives CASSLTPRGTGELFF.

CDR3 in DNA: TGTGCCAGCAGAAGGGGGCTTCAACCCTACGAGCAGTACTTC. Encoded protein: CASRRGLQPYEQYF. This chain connects TRBV27 to TRBJ2-7; TRBD1 matches 7 bases. After removal of 6 bases from V and 2 bases from J, the junction contained 7 bases not matched to a gene. The CDR3 has 14 amino acids. Germline V CDR1 and CDR2: MNHEY, SMNVEV (reference sequence).